Presented here are 18 T cell receptor beta chains from one specimen sequenced in a study of blood T cell repertoires in COVID-19. The data were produced by immunoSEQ multiplex PCR, yet TCRdb's version contains in-frame clones alone and is incomplete. The repertoire holds 150,000 or so clones, roughly 79% seen once, with less than 3% in the top ten. The sequenced sample consisted of PBMCs or T cells enriched from blood (not recorded which). These TCRs come from a woman aged 50 to 60 who had recovered from COVID-19.

The genes are TRBV4-2 and TRBJ2-2, with 13 bases fitting TRBD2. The J segment lost 4 bases and the V segment lost 2 bases, leaving 4 bases of the junction unmatched. The germline V gene has CDR1 LGHNA and CDR2 YNFKEQ. CDR3 length: 17 residues. The CDR3 loop is CASSQPGLAGSTGELFF. The CDR3 DNA follows: TGTGCCAGCAGCCAACCGGGACTAGCGGGAAGCACCGGGGAGCTGTTTTTT.

This clone was observed a handful of times. This chain links TRBV3-1 (or the pseudogene TRBV3-2) with TRBJ2-7, with D possibly being TRBD1 (6 bases). CDR1 and CDR2 from the germline V gene are LGHDT and YNNKEL (reference sequence). V lost 4 bases and J lost 3, with 22 bases in between. The CDR3 has 17 amino acids. The CDR3 region has the DNA TGTGCCAGCAGCCGGGGCGCTATGGGGGCAGGGAGCTACGAGCAGTACTTC. The encoded protein is CASSRGAMGAGSYEQYF.

In this sample, this clone turned up a few times. This chain connects TRBV7-9 to TRBJ2-3; D is possibly TRBD1 (6 bases). This CDR3 has 15 amino acids. V lost 3 bases and J lost 3, with 13 bases in between. The germline gives CDR1 SEHNR, CDR2 FQNEAQ (reference sequence). The chain's CDR3 is CASSFSLGGTDTQYF. As DNA, the CDR3 is TGTGCCAGCAGCTTTTCCCTAGGGGGTACAGATACGCAGTATTTT. The full variable domain, its missing parts supplied by reference TRBV7-9 and TRBJ2-3, is DTGVSQNPRHKITKRGQNVTFRCDPISEHNRLYWYRQTLGQGPEFLTYFQNEAQLEKSRLLSDRFSAERPKGSFSTLEIQRTEQGDSAMYLCASSFSLGGTDTQYFGPGTRLTVL.

J is TRBJ1-2 and V is TRBV3-1 (or the pseudogene TRBV3-2), with TRBD1 as a possible D gene (6 bases). The V gene lost 4 bases and the J gene lost 4 bases, with 22 bases spanning the gap. Looked up from germline, CDR1 is LGHDT and CDR2 is YNNKEL (reference sequence). The length of the CDR3 is 17 residues. Here the CDR3 DNA reads TGTGCCAGCAGCCGGCGCCCAAAGGGGGGGCCGAGCTATGGCTACACCTTC. Its protein product is CASSRRPKGGPSYGYTF.

This clone has only one observation. The chain couples TRBV14 to TRBJ2-3; D perhaps matches TRBD2 (6 bases). The V end lost 3 bases, the J end lost 5 bases, and 24 bases lay between the germline ends. This CDR3 is built from 18 residues. Germline CDR1 reads SGHDN; CDR2 reads FVKESK. CDR3 bases: TGTGCCAGCAGCCAGATCTGGGCGGGACGTCTCTCCGGAGATACGCAGTATTTT. Translated, it gives CASSQIWAGRLSGDTQYF.

The gene calls are TRBV5-5 and TRBJ1-2; 9 bases are shared with TRBD1. This CDR3 comprises 15 residues. CDR1 is SGHKS, CDR2 YYEKEE, per germline (reference sequence). V lost 2 bases and J lost 4; bases outside the gene matches: 6. The CDR3 region has the DNA TGTGCCAGCAGCTTACAGGGGGCGAAAGTCTATGGCTACACCTTC. Amino acids: CASSLQGAKVYGYTF.

The CDR3 loop reads CASSPWTATNEKLFF. The CDR3 nucleotides are TGTGCCAGCAGCCCATGGACAGCAACTAATGAAAAACTGTTTTTT. The J gene is TRBJ1-4, the V gene TRBV7-9, with a weak D call TRBD1 (6 bases). The CDR3 consists of 15 residues. V was cut by 5 bases and J by 0 bases, with 10 bases left in between. Per the germline V gene, CDR1 is SEHNR and CDR2 is FQNEAQ (reference sequence).

This clone has a handful of counts. This chain uses TRBV10-1 with TRBJ2-3, with 8 nucleotides matching TRBD2. The CDR3 sequence is 14 residues long. The trim removed 3 bases at V and 6 bases at J, leaving 5 bases unmatched. The germline CDR1 and CDR2 sequences are WNHNN and SYGVQD (reference sequence). The CDR3 reads CASSDGSGVDTQYF. As DNA, the CDR3 is TGCGCCAGCAGTGATGGTAGCGGGGTTGATACGCAGTATTTT.

The chain is built from TRBV7-9 and TRBJ1-2, with no clear D. The V end was cut by 1 base, the J end by 8 bases, with 11 bases between. The CDR3 covers 13 residues. CDR1 is SEHNR and CDR2 is FQNEAQ in the germline V gene (reference sequence). The CDR3: CASSLGEQRGYTF. The CDR3 DNA reads as TGTGCCAGCAGCTTAGGGGAGCAGAGGGGCTACACCTTC. The full variable domain, in which reference TRBV7-9 and TRBJ1-2 provide the parts outside the CDR3, is DTGVSQNPRHKITKRGQNVTFRCDPISEHNRLYWYRQTLGQGPEFLTYFQNEAQLEKSRLLSDRFSAERPKGSFSTLEIQRTEQGDSAMYLCASSLGEQRGYTFGSGTRLTVV.

The chain employs TRBV18 and TRBJ2-7, with TRBD1 matching 9 bases. V shed 4 bases, J shed 2 bases, and the junction held 6 bases outside the gene matches. The CDR3 totals 15 residues. Germline assignment: CDR1 KGHSH and CDR2 LQKENI. CDR3 coding DNA: TGTGCCAGCTCACATGCGGGACAGGGTACCTACGAGCAGTACTTC. Translated, it gives CASSHAGQGTYEQYF.

The chain uses TRBV5-1 and TRBJ2-1, with D unresolved. The germline V gene encodes CDR1 SGHRS and CDR2 YFSETQ. The CDR3 has 11 amino acids. Trimming removed 2 bases at V and 6 bases at J, with 3 bases between. The CDR3 DNA reads TGCGCCAGCAGCTTCGTCAATGAGCAGTTCTTC. Translated, it gives CASSFVNEQFF.

The chain links TRBV9 to TRBJ2-3, with TRBD1 matching over 10 bases. Trimming cost V 0 bases and J 1 base; bases outside gene matches: 2. This CDR3 contains 16 residues. Germline CDR1 and CDR2: SGDLS and YYNGEE. Here the CDR3 reads CASSVEGTGGTDTQYF. CDR3 nucleotides: TGTGCCAGCAGCGTAGAAGGGACAGGGGGCACAGATACGCAGTATTTT.

V gene TRBV29-1 combines with J gene TRBJ2-5; no definite D call. Germline assignment: CDR1 SQVTM and CDR2 ANQGSEA. Trimming shortened V by 3 bases and J by 5 bases, and 7 bases separated the two germline ends. CDR3 length equals 11 residues. This CDR3 reads CSVDSVETQYF. As DNA, the CDR3 is TGCAGCGTTGACAGCGTCGAGACCCAGTACTTC.

This sequence joins TRBV29-1 and TRBJ2-7; TRBD1 matches 7 bases. This CDR3 has 15 amino acids. J lost 3 bases, V lost 3 bases, and 11 bases had no gene match. The germline V gene has CDR1 SQVTM and CDR2 ANQGSEA. The CDR3 loop reads CSVETLTGLSYEQYF. CDR3 coding DNA: TGCAGCGTTGAGACCTTGACAGGGTTAAGCTACGAGCAGTACTTC.

The V gene is TRBV13, the J gene TRBJ1-2; D may be TRBD1 (5 bases). Germline V gene data show CDR1 as PRHDT and CDR2 as FYEKMQ (reference sequence). The length of the CDR3 is 15 residues. The V end lost 2 bases, the J end lost 2 bases, and 12 bases lay between the germline ends. The CDR3 region is CASSLIVGPNYGYTF. The CDR3 nucleotides are TGTGCCAGCAGCTTAATAGTGGGGCCGAACTATGGCTACACCTTC.

This chain links TRBV5-1 with TRBJ2-7; D not certain. V was clipped by 0 bases and J by 3 bases, with 4 bases between them. The CDR3 loop spans 12 amino acids. Germline V gene lookup returns CDR1 SGHRS and CDR2 YFSETQ. The CDR3: CASSLDIYEQYF. In nucleotides, the CDR3 is TGCGCCAGCAGCTTGGATATCTACGAGCAGTACTTC. The full variable domain, completed using reference TRBV5-1 and TRBJ2-7, is KAGVTQTPRYLIKTRGQQVTLSCSPISGHRSVSWYQQTPGQGLQFLFEYFSETQRNKGNFPGRFSGRQFSNSRSEMNVSTLELGDSALYLCASSLDIYEQYFGPGTRLTVT.

The chain is built from TRBV6-5 and TRBJ2-1; TRBD2 aligns across 10 bases. This CDR3 comprises 15 residues. V dropped 2 bases and J dropped 2; count of bases not matched to a gene: 0. The germline V gene has CDR1 MNHEY and CDR2 SVGAGI. CDR3 sequence (DNA): TGTGCCAGCAGTTACGGGACTAGCGCCTACAATGAGCAGTTCTTC. Translation: CASSYGTSAYNEQFF.

This clone was seen repeatedly, ten times or more. The chain couples TRBV11-3 to TRBJ1-6; D is unresolved. This CDR3 is 15 amino acids long. V shed 4 bases and J shed 5 bases, with 12 bases lying between them. CDR1 is SGHNT and CDR2 is YENEEA in the germline V gene. The CDR3: CASSSSETNNSPLHF. The CDR3 DNA is TGTGCCAGCAGCTCCTCCGAGACAAATAATTCACCCCTCCACTTT.